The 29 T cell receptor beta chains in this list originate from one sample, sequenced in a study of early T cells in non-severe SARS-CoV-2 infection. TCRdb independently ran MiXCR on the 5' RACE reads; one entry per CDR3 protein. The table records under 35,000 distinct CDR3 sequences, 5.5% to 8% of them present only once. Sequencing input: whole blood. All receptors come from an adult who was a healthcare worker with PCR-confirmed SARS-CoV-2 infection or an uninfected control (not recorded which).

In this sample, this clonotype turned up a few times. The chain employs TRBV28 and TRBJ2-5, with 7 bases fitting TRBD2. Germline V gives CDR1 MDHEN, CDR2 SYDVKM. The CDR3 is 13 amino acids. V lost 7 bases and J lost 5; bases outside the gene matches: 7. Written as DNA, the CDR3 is TGTGCCAGCAACCTCAGGGAGGGGGAGACCCAGTACTTC. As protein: CASNLREGETQYF. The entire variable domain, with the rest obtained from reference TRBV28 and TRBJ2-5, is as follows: DVKVTQSSRYLVKRTGEKVFLECVQDMDHENMFWYRQDPGLGLRLIYFSYDVKMKEKGDIPEGYSVSREKKERFSLILESASTNQTSMYLCASNLREGETQYFGPGTRLLVL.

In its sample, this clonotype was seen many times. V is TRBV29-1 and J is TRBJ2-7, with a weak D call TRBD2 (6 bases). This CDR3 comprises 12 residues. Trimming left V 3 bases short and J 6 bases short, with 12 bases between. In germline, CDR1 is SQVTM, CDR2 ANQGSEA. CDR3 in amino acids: CSVEEGRGEQYF. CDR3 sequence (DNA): TGCAGCGTTGAGGAGGGGCGGGGCGAGCAGTACTTC.

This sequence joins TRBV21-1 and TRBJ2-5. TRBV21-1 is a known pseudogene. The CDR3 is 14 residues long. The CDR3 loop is CASSKAYKSATQYF. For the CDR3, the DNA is TGTGCCAGCAGCAAAGCGTATAAGAGTGCGACCCAGTACTTC.

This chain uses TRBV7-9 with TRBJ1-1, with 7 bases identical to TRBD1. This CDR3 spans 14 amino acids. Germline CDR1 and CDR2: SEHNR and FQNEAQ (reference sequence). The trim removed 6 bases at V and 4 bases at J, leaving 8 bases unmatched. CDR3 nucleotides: TGTGCCAGCAGTCAGAATACAGGGGTCACTGAAGCTTTCTTT. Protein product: CASSQNTGVTEAFF. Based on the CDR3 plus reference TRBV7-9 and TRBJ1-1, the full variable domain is DTGVSQNPRHKITKRGQNVTFRCDPISEHNRLYWYRQTLGQGPEFLTYFQNEAQLEKSRLLSDRFSAERPKGSFSTLEIQRTEQGDSAMYLCASSQNTGVTEAFFGQGTRLTVV.

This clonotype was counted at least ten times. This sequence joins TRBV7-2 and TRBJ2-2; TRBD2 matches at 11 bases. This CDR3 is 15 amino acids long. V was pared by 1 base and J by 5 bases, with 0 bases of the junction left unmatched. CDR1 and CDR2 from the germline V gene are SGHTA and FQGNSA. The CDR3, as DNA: TGTGCCAGCAGCTTAGGACTAGCGGGAACCGGGGAGCTGTTTTTT. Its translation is CASSLGLAGTGELFF.

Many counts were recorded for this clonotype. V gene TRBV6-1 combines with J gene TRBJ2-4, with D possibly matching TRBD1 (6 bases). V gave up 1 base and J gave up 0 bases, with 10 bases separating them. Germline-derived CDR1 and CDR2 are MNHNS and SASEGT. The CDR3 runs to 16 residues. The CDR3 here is CASSEEMTGAKNIQYF. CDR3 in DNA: TGTGCCAGCAGTGAAGAAATGACAGGAGCCAAAAACATTCAGTACTTC.

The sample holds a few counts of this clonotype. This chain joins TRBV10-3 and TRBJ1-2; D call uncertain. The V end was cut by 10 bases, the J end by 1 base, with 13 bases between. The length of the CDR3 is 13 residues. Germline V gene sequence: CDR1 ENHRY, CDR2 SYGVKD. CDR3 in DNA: TGTGCCAGCGCGGTGGCGCTTAACTATGGCTACACCTTC. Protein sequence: CASAVALNYGYTF.

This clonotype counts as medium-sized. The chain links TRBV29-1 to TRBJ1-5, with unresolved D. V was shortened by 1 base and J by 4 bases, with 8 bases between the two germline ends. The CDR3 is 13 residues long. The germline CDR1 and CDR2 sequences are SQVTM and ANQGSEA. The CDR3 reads CSVEGVGNQPQHF. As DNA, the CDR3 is TGCAGCGTTGAAGGGGTTGGAAATCAGCCCCAGCATTTT. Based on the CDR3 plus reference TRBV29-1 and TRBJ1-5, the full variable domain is SAVISQKPSRDICQRGTSLTIQCQVDSQVTMMFWYRQQPGQSLTLIATANQGSEATYESGFVIDKFPISRPNLTFSTLTVSNMSPEDSSIYLCSVEGVGNQPQHFGDGTRLSIL.

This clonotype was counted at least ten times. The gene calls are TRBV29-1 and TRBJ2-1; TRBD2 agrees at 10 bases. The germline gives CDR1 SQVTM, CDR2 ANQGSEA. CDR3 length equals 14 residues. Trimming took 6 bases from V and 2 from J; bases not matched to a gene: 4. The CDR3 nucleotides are TGCAGCGTCCTAGCGGGAGTCACCTACAATGAGCAGTTCTTC. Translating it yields CSVLAGVTYNEQFF.

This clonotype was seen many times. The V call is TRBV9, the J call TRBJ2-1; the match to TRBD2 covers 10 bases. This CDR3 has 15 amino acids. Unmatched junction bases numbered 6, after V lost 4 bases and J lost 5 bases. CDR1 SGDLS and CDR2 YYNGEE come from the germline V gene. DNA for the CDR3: TGTGCCAGCAGCCCTAGCGGGAGAAGTGACAATGAGCAGTTCTTC. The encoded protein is CASSPSGRSDNEQFF.

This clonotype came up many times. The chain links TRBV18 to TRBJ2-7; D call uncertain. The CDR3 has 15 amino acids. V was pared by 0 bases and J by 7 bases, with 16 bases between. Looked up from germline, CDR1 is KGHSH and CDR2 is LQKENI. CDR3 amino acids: CASSPPVFVYGEQYF. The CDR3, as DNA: TGTGCCAGCTCACCACCGGTTTTTGTTTACGGGGAGCAGTACTTC.

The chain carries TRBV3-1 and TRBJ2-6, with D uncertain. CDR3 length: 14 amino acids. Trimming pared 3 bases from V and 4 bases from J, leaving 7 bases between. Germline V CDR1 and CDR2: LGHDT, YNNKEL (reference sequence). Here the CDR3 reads CASSQPSGANVLTF. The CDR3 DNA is TGTGCCAGCAGCCAGCCATCGGGGGCCAACGTCCTGACTTTC.

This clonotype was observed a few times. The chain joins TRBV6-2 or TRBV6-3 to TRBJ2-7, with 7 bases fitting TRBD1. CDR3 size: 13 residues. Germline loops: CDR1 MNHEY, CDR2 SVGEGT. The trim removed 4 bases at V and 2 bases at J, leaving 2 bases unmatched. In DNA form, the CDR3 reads TGTGCCAGCAGTTCGGGACAGACCTACGAGCAGTACTTC. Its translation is CASSSGQTYEQYF.

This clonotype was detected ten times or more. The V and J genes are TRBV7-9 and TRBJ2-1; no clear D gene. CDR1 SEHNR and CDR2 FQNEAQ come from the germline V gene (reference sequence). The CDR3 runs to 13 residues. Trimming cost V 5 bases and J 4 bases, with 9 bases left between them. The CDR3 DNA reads TGTGCCAGCAGCCCCCTGGCGTACAATGAGCAGTTCTTC. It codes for CASSPLAYNEQFF.

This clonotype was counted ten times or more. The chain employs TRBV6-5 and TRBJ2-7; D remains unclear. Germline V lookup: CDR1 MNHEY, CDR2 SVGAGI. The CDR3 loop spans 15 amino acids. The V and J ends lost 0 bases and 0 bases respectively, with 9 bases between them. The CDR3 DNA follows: TGTGCCAGCAGTTACTCGATAGGTAGCTCCTACGAGCAGTACTTC. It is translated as CASSYSIGSSYEQYF.

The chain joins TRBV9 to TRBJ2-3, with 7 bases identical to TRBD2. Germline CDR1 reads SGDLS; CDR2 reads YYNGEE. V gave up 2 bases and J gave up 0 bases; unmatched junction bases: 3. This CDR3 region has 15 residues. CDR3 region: CASSVYGRSTDTQYF. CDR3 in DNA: TGTGCCAGCAGCGTTTACGGGAGGAGCACAGATACGCAGTATTTT.

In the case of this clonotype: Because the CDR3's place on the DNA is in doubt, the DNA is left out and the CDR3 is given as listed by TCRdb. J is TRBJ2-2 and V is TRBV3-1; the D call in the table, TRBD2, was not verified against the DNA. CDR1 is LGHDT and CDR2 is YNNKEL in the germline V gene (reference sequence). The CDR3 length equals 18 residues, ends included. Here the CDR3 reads CASSQRGRTTSMAGSCFF.

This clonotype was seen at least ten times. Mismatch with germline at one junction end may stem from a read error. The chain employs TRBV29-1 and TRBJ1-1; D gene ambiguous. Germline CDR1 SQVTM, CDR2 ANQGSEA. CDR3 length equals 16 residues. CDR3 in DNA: TGCAGCGCTGGATCCGGACCGTCTGAGTTGAAGACTGAAGCTTTCTTT. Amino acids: CSAGSGPSELKTEAFF.

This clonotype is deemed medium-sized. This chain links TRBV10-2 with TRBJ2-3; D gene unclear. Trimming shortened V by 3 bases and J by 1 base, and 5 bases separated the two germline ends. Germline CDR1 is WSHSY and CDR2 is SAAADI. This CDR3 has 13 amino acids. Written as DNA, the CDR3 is TGCGCCAGCAGTGATTCCGGCACAGATACGCAGTATTTT. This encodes CASSDSGTDTQYF.

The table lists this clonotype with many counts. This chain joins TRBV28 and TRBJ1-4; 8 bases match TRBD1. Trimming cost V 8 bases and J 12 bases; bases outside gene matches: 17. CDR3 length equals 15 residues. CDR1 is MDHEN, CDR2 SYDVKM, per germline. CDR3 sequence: CASLPPGGAGSQLFF. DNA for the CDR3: TGTGCCAGCTTACCTCCAGGGGGCGCGGGGTCTCAACTGTTTTTT.

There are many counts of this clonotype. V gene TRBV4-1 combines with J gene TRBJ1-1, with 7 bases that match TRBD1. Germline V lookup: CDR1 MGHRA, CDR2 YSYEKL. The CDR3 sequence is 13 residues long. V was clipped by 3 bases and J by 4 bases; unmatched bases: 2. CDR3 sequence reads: CASSQTGLTEAFF. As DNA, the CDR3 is TGCGCCAGCAGCCAGACAGGGCTCACTGAAGCTTTCTTT.

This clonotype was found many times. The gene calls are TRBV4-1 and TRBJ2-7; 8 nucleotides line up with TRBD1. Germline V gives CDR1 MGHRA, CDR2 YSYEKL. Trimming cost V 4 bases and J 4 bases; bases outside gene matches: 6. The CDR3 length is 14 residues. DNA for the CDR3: TGCGCCAGCAGCCCCAGGACAGGGCCTTACGAGCAGTACTTC. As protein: CASSPRTGPYEQYF.

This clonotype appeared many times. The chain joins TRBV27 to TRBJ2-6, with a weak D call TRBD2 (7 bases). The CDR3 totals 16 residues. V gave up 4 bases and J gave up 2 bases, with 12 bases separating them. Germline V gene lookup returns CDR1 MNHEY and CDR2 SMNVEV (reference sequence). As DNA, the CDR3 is TGTGCCAGCAGTTGGGGGGGCACCCCTGGGGCCAACGTCCTGACTTTC. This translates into CASSWGGTPGANVLTF.

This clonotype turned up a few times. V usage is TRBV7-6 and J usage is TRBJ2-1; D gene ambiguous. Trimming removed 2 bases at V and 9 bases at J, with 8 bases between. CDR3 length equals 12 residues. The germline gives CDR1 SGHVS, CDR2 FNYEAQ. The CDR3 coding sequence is TGTGCCAGCAGCTTACCTTCGGGTGAGCAGTTCTTC. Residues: CASSLPSGEQFF.

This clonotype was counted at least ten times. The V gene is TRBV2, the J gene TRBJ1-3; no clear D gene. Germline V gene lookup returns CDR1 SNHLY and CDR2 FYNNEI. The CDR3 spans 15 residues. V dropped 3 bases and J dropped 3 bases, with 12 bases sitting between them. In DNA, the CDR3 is TGTGCCAGCAGTGAGGCCCGGACGGTTGGAAACACCATATATTTT. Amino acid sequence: CASSEARTVGNTIYF.

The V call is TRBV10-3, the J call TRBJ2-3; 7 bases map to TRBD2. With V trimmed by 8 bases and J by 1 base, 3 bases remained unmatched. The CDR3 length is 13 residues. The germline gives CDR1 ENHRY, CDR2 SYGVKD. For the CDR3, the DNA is TGTGCCATCGCTAGCGGAGGCACAGATACGCAGTATTTT. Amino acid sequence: CAIASGGTDTQYF.

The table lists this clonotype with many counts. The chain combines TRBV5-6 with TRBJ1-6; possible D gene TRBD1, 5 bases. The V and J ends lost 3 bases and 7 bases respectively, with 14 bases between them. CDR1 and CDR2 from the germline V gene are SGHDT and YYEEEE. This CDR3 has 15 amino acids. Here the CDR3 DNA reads TGTGCCAGCAGCTCGACTGACAGACAAAATTCACCCCTCCACTTT. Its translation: CASSSTDRQNSPLHF.

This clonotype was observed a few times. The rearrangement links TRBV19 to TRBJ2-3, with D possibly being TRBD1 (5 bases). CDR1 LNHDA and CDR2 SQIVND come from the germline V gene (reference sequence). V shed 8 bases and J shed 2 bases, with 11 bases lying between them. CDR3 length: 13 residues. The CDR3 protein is CASADRHTDTQYF. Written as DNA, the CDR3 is TGTGCCAGTGCAGACAGACACACAGATACGCAGTATTTT.

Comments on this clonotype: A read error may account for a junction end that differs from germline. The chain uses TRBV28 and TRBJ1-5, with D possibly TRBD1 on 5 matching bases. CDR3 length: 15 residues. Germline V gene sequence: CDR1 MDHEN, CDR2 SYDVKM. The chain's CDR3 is CATSRQRLGNQPQHF. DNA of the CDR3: TGTGCCACCAGTCGACAGAGACTGGGCAATCAGCCCCAGCATTTT.